Each of the 4 T cell receptor beta chains below was sequenced from the same sample in a study of OX40 agonist ivuxolimab in advanced cancers. Clones were sequenced by immunoSEQ multiplex PCR, and TCRdb holds only the in-frame ones, with some missing. The table shows about 27,000 clones, with roughly 79% occurring only once. The source material was CD4+ or CD8+ T cells sorted from blood, sampled in a trial of the OX40 agonist ivuxolimab. All receptors come from an adult with an advanced solid tumor such as melanoma, head and neck, liver or kidney cancer.

A note on this clone: The junction does not match germline at one end; this may be a read error. The gene calls are TRBV4-1 and TRBJ1-1; D might be TRBD1 (6 bases). CDR3 length equals 14 residues. The germline CDR1 and CDR2 sequences are MGHRA and YSYEKL. The CDR3 region is CVSSQDRRGTEAFF. The DNA for the CDR3 is TGCGTCAGCAGCCAAGATCGAAGGGGGACTGAAGCTTTCTTT.

The chain links TRBV19 to TRBJ2-6; D uncertain. This CDR3 has 18 amino acids. Germline values: CDR1 LNHDA, CDR2 SQIVND (reference sequence). Trimming removed 0 bases from V and 1 base from J, with 13 bases in between. DNA for the CDR3: TGTGCCAGTAGTATAGAACCGGTTCCATCTTCTGGGGCCAACGTCCTGACTTTC. Translated, it gives CASSIEPVPSSGANVLTF.

The V and J genes are TRBV4-1 and TRBJ2-1, with D unclear. The germline CDR1 and CDR2 sequences are MGHRA and YSYEKL. This CDR3 spans 15 amino acids. V dropped 2 bases and J dropped 2 bases, with 10 bases sitting between them. The CDR3 here is CASSQSRATYNEQFF. The CDR3 DNA follows: TGCGCCAGCAGCCAATCACGGGCGACCTACAATGAGCAGTTCTTC.

As regards this clone: One end of the junction fails to match germline, which may point to a read error. This chain joins TRBV10-2 and TRBJ2-1, with a tentative D call TRBD2 (6 bases). This CDR3 is built from 12 residues. Germline values: CDR1 WSHSY, CDR2 SAAADI. The CDR3 region has the DNA TGCGCCGGGGGGACGCATTACAATGAGCAGGTCTTC. Its translation: CAGGTHYNEQVF.